The 10 T cell receptor beta chains below come from one sample, sequenced in a study of T cell responses to AZD1222 COVID-19 vaccine. Produced via immunoSEQ multiplex PCR; TCRdb's table is partial and in-frame only. This table holds around 130,000 clones, 80% to 95% found once. The source material was peripheral blood, sampled 28 days after the second AZD1222 dose. Receptors were obtained from an adult who received the AZD1222 COVID-19 vaccine.

The chain uses TRBV5-1 and TRBJ1-4; D is ambiguous. Trimming took off 1 base at V and 0 bases at J, with 7 bases between the two ends. Germline CDR1 and CDR2: SGHRS and YFSETQ. The CDR3 runs 15 residues. The CDR3 reads CASSLSGTTNEKLFF. DNA of the CDR3: TGCGCCAGCAGCTTGTCTGGGACAACTAATGAAAAACTGTTTTTT. The whole variable domain, filled in from reference TRBV5-1 and TRBJ1-4, reads KAGVTQTPRYLIKTRGQQVTLSCSPISGHRSVSWYQQTPGQGLQFLFEYFSETQRNKGNFPGRFSGRQFSNSRSEMNVSTLELGDSALYLCASSLSGTTNEKLFFGSGTQLSVL.

This clone has just one count. The DNA of the CDR3 is TGTGCCAGCAGTTTATGGCAGGGGGCTGAAGCTTTCTTT. Protein: CASSLWQGAEAFF. The chain has TRBV12-3 or TRBV12-4 and TRBJ1-1, with 7 bases identical to TRBD1. This CDR3 spans 13 amino acids. Trimming removed 2 bases from V and 6 bases from J; junction bases left unmatched: 3.

The CDR3 here is CASMAGQQDQPQHF. The DNA of the CDR3 is TGTGCCAGCATGGCGGGACAGCAAGATCAGCCCCAGCATTTT. The chain links TRBV28 to TRBJ1-5, with 7 bases fitting TRBD1. V dropped 7 bases and J dropped 5; count of bases not matched to a gene: 8. This CDR3 has 14 amino acids. CDR1 and CDR2 from the germline V gene are MDHEN and SYDVKM. Combining the CDR3 with reference TRBV28 and TRBJ1-5 gives the whole variable domain DVKVTQSSRYLVKRTGEKVFLECVQDMDHENMFWYRQDPGLGLRLIYFSYDVKMKEKGDIPEGYSVSREKKERFSLILESASTNQTSMYLCASMAGQQDQPQHFGDGTRLSIL.

This chain uses TRBV2 with TRBJ1-5; a weak D match, TRBD1 (5 bases). CDR3 size: 15 residues. V was clipped by 7 bases and J by 2 bases, with 15 bases between them. The germline V gene encodes CDR1 SNHLY and CDR2 FYNNEI. The CDR3 nucleotides read TGTGCCAGCACCCCCGGGACGACGGGCAATCAGCCCCAGCATTTT. Its translation: CASTPGTTGNQPQHF.

This chain links TRBV7-2 with TRBJ1-1; the match to TRBD1 covers 8 bases. The CDR3 is 14 amino acids. Germline CDR1 reads SGHTA; CDR2 reads FQGNSA. The V gene end was trimmed by 5 bases and the J gene end by 8 bases; junction bases not matched to a gene: 10. The CDR3 DNA reads TGTGCCAGCAGCCCCCGACAGGGGCGGGGGGAAGCTTTCTTT. Amino acids: CASSPRQGRGEAFF.

This CDR3 is CASSLVAGEAFF. DNA for the CDR3: TGCGCCAGCAGCTTGGTAGCAGGTGAAGCTTTCTTT. The V and J genes are TRBV5-1 and TRBJ1-1, with D unclear. CDR3 length equals 12 residues. V was shortened by 0 bases and J by 7 bases, with 7 bases between the two germline ends. Germline values: CDR1 SGHRS, CDR2 YFSETQ.

The chain links TRBV11-2 to TRBJ1-5; 10 positions match TRBD1. The CDR3 loop spans 18 amino acids. Germline V gives CDR1 SGHAT, CDR2 FQNNGV. The ends lost 5 bases at V and 5 bases at J; junction bases unmatched: 15. CDR3 protein: CASSDTSGQGRPDQPQHF. The CDR3 DNA follows: TGTGCCAGCAGCGACACCTCGGGACAGGGGCGACCCGATCAGCCCCAGCATTTT.

The V call is TRBV2, the J call TRBJ1-6; D call uncertain. The CDR3 extends over 13 amino acids. CDR1 SNHLY and CDR2 FYNNEI come from the germline V gene. Trimming removed 7 bases at V and 6 bases at J, with 10 bases between. CDR3: CASNGQSNSPLHF. The CDR3 DNA is TGTGCCAGCAATGGTCAATCTAATTCACCCCTCCACTTT.

V is TRBV3-1 (or the pseudogene TRBV3-2) and J is TRBJ1-2; TRBD1 agrees at 7 bases. The CDR3 totals 15 residues. Trimming took 1 base from V and 5 from J; bases not matched to a gene: 7. Per germline, CDR1 LGHDT and CDR2 YNNKEL (reference sequence). CDR3 sequence: CASSQGGGVVYGYTF. DNA of the CDR3: TGTGCCAGCAGCCAAGGAGGGGGCGTAGTTTATGGCTACACCTTC.

V is TRBV28 and J is TRBJ1-1, with 9 bases aligning to TRBD1. The CDR3 consists of 12 residues. Germline V gene data show CDR1 as MDHEN and CDR2 as SYDVKM. V shed 5 bases, J shed 10 bases, and the junction held 5 bases outside the gene matches. The CDR3 DNA sequence: TGTGCCAGCAGTCTAGCGGACAGGGGAGCTTTCTTT. This sequence encodes CASSLADRGAFF.